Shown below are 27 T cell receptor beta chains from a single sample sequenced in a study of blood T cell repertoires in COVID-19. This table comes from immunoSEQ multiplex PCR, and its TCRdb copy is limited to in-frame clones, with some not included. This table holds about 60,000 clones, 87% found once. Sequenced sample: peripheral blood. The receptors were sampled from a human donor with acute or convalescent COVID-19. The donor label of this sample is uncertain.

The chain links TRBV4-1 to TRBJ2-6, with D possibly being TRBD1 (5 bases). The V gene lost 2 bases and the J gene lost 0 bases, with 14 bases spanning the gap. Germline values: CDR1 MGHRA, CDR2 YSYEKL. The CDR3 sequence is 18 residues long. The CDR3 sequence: CASSQNPRQFSGANVLTF. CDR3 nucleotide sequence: TGCGCCAGCAGCCAAAACCCGCGACAGTTCTCTGGGGCCAACGTCCTGACTTTC.

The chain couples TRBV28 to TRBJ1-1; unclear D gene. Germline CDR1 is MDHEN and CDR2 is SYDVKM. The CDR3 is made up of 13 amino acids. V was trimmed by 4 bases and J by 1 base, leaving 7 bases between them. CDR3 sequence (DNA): TGTGCCAGCAGTTGGAACAGGAACACTGAAGCTTTCTTT. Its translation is CASSWNRNTEAFF.

CDR3 region: CASKQGNEKLFF. The CDR3 DNA follows: TGTGCCAGCAAACAGGGGAATGAAAAACTGTTTTTT. This chain connects TRBV2 to TRBJ1-4, with 7 nucleotides matching TRBD1. The CDR3 is 12 residues long. V shed 7 bases and J 5 bases; nucleotides not matched to a gene: 1. The germline V gene has CDR1 SNHLY and CDR2 FYNNEI.

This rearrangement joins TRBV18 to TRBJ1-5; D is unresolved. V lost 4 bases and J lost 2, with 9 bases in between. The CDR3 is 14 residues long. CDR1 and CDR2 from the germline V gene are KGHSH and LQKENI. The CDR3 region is CASSLYGGNQPQHF. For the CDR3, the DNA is TGTGCCAGCTCACTGTACGGGGGCAATCAGCCCCAGCATTTT. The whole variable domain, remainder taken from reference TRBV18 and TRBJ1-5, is NAGVMQNPRHLVRRRGQEARLRCSPMKGHSHVYWYRQLPEEGLKFMVYLQKENIIDESGMPKERFSAEFPKEGPSILRIQQVVRGDSAAYFCASSLYGGNQPQHFGDGTRLSIL.

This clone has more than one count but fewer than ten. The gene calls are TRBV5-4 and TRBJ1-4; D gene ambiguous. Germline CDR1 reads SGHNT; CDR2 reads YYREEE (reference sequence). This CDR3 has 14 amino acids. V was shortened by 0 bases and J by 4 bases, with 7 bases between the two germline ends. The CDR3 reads CASSLGQINEKLFF. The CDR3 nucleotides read TGTGCCAGCAGCTTGGGGCAGATTAATGAAAAACTGTTTTTT.

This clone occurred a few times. This CDR3 reads CASSIDRRTHAGYTF. As DNA, the CDR3 is TGTGCCAGTAGTATAGATCGCCGGACACATGCTGGCTACACCTTC. The genes are TRBV19 and TRBJ1-2; a weak D match, TRBD1 (5 bases). CDR1 LNHDA and CDR2 SQIVND come from the germline V gene (reference sequence). V was pared by 0 bases and J by 7 bases, with 15 bases between. This CDR3 is 15 amino acids long.

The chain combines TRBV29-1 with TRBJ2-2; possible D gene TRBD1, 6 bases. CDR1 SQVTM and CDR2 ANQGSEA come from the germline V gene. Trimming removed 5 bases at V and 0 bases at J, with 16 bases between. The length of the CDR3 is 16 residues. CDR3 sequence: CSVHLRGSSNTGELFF. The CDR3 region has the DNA TGCAGCGTTCACCTCAGGGGATCGTCGAACACCGGGGAGCTGTTTTTT.

DNA for the CDR3: TGTGCCAGCAGCCCCCGTGGGGACAGTGGAAACACCATATATTTT. It translates to CASSPRGDSGNTIYF. The chain recombines TRBV5-5 with TRBJ1-3; 7 nucleotides align to TRBD1. The CDR3 sequence is 15 residues long. The trim removed 4 bases at V and 3 bases at J, leaving 7 bases unmatched. Germline CDR1 and CDR2: SGHKS and YYEKEE (reference sequence).

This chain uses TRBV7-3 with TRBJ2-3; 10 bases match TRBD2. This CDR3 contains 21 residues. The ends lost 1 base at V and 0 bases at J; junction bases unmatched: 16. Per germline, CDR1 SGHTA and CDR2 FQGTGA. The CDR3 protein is CASSLMGGATSGLTSTDTQYF. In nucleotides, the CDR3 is TGTGCCAGCAGCTTAATGGGAGGAGCGACTAGCGGGCTAACTAGCACAGATACGCAGTATTTT.

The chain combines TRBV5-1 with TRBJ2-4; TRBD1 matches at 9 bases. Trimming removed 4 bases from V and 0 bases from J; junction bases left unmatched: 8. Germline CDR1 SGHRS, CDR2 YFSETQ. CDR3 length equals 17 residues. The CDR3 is CASSRGTGLVAKNIQYF. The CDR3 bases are TGCGCCAGCAGCAGGGGGACAGGGCTTGTAGCCAAAAACATTCAGTACTTC.

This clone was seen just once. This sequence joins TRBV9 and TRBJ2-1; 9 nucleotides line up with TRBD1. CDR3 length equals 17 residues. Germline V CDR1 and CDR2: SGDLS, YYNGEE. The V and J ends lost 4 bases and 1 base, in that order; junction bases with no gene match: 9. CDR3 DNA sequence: TGTGCCAGCAGCCCAGCCGGGACAGGGTCGTCCTACAATGAGCAGTTCTTC. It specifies CASSPAGTGSSYNEQFF.

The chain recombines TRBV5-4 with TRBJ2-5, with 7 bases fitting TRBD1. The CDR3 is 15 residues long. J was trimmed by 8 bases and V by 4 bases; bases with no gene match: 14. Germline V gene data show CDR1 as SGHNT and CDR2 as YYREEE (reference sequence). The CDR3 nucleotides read TGTGCCAGCAGCGCAGGGGGTAATACCAAGAGAACCCAGTACTTC. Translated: CASSAGGNTKRTQYF.

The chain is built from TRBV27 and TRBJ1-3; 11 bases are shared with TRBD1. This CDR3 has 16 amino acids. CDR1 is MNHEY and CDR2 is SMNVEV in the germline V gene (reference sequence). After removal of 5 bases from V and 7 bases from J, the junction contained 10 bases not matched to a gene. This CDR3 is CASSPERTGGWNTIYF. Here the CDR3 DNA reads TGTGCCAGCAGTCCGGAAAGGACAGGGGGCTGGAACACCATATATTTT.

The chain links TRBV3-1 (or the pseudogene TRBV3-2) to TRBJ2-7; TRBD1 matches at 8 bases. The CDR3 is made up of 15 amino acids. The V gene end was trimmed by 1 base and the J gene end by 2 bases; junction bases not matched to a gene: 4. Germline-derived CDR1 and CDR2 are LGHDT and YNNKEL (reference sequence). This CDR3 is CASSQGAQGAYEQYF. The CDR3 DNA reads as TGTGCCAGCAGCCAAGGGGCACAGGGGGCCTACGAGCAGTACTTC.

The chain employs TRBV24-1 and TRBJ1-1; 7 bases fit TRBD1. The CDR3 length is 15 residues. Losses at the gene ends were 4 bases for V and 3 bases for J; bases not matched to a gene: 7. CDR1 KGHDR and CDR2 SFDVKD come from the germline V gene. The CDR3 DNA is TGTGCCACCAGTGACACAGGGGCCGGGGACACTGAAGCTTTCTTT. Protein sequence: CATSDTGAGDTEAFF.

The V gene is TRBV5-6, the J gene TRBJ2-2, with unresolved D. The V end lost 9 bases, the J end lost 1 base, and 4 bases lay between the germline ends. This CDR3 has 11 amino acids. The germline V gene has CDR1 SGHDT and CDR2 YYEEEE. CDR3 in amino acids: CATKNTGELFF. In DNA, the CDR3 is TGTGCCACCAAGAACACCGGGGAGCTGTTTTTT.

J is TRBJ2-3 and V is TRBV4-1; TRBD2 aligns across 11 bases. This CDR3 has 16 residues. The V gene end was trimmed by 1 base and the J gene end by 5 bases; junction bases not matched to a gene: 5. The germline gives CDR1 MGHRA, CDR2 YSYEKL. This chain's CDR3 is CASSQGLAGGLDTQYF. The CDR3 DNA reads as TGCGCCAGCAGCCAAGGTCTAGCGGGAGGTCTAGATACGCAGTATTTT.

CDR3 DNA sequence: TGTGCCAGCAGTCAGGTTCAGCAGACCGGGGAGCTGTTTTTT. Protein: CASSQVQQTGELFF. The chain employs TRBV2 and TRBJ2-2; D is uncertain. CDR3 length equals 14 residues. The V gene's germline CDR1 is SNHLY and CDR2 FYNNEI. The V and J ends lost 5 bases and 5 bases respectively, with 12 bases between them. Variable domain in full (rest from reference TRBV2 and TRBJ2-2): EPEVTQTPSHQVTQMGQEVILRCVPISNHLYFYWYRQILGQKVEFLVSFYNNEISEKSEIFDDQFSVERPDGSNFTLKIRSTKLEDSAMYFCASSQVQQTGELFFGEGSRLTVL.

The DNA for the CDR3 is TGTGCCAGCAGCCGCGGGGTTGAGGGCAATCAGCCCCAGCATTTT. Translating it yields CASSRGVEGNQPQHF. The V and J genes are TRBV28 and TRBJ1-5; D uncertain. V lost 6 bases and J lost 2, with 14 bases in between. The CDR3 runs to 15 residues. Looked up from germline, CDR1 is MDHEN and CDR2 is SYDVKM.

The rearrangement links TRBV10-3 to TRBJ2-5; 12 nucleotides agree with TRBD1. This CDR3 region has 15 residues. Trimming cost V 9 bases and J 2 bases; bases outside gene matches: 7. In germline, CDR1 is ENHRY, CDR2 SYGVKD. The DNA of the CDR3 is TGTGCCATAAACCCGGGACAGGGGGCTCAAGAGACCCAGTACTTC. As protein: CAINPGQGAQETQYF.

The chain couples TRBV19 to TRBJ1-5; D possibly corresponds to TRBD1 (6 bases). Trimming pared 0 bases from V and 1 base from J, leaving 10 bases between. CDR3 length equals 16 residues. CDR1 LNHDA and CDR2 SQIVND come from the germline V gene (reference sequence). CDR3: CASSIDRDMSNQPQHF. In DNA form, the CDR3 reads TGTGCCAGTAGTATAGACAGGGACATGAGCAATCAGCCCCAGCATTTT.

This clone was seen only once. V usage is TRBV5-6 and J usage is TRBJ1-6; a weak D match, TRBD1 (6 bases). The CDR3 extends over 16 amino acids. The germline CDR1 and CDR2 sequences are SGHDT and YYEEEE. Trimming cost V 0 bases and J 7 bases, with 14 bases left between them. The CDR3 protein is CASSLAGAGANSPLHF. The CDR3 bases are TGTGCCAGCAGCTTGGCCGGCGCAGGGGCAAATTCACCCCTCCACTTT. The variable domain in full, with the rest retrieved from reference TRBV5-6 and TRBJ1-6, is DAGVTQSPTHLIKTRGQQVTLRCSPKSGHDTVSWYQQALGQGPQFIFQYYEEEERQRGNFPDRFSGHQFPNYSSELNVNALLLGDSALYLCASSLAGAGANSPLHFGNGTRLTVT.

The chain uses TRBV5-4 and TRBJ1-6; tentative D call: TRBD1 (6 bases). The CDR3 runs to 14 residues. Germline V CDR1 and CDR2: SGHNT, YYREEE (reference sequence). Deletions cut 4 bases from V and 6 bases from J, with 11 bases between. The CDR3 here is CASSPGGANSPLHF. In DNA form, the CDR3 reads TGTGCCAGCAGCCCCGGGGGGGCTAATTCACCCCTCCACTTT. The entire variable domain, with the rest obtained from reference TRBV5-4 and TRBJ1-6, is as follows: ETGVTQSPTHLIKTRGQQVTLRCSSQSGHNTVSWYQQALGQGPQFIFQYYREEENGRGNFPPRFSGLQFPNYSSELNVNALELDDSALYLCASSPGGANSPLHFGNGTRLTVT.

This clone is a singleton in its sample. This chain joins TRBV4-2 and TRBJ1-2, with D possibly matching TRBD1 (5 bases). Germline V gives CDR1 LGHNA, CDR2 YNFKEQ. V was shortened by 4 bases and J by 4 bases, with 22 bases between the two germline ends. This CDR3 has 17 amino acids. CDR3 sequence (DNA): TGTGCCAGCAGCCCATTACGCGGGACGGCGACTGGCTATGGCTACACCTTC. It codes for CASSPLRGTATGYGYTF.

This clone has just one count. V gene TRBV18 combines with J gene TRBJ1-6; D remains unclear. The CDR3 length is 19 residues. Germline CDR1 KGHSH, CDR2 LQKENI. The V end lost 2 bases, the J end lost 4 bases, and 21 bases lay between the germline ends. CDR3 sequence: CASSPINRAGGDYNSPLHF. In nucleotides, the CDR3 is TGTGCCAGCTCACCAATAAACCGCGCGGGTGGGGATTATAATTCACCCCTCCACTTT.

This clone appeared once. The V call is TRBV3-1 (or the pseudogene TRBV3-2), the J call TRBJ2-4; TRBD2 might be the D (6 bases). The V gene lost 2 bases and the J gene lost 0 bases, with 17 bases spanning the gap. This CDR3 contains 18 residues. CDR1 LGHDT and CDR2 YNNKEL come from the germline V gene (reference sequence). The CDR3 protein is CASSQLSGRQLAKNIQYF. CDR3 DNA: TGTGCCAGCAGCCAACTCTCGGGGAGGCAATTAGCCAAAAACATTCAGTACTTC.

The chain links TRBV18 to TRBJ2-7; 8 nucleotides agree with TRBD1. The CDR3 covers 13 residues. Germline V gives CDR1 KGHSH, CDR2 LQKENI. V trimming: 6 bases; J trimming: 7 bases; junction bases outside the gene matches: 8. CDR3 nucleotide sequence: TGTGCCAGCTCCCGACAGGGGCCTTTGGAGCAGTACTTC. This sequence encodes CASSRQGPLEQYF.